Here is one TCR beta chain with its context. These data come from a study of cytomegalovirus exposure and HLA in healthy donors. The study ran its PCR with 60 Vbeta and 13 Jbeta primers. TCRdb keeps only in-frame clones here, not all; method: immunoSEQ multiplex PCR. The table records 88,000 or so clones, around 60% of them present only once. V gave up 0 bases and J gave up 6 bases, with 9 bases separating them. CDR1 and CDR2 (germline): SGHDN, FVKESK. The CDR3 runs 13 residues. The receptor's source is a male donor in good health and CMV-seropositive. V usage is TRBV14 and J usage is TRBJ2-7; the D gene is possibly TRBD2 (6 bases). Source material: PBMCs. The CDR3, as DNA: TGTGCCAGCAGCCAAGATAGGAGGGGCGAGCAGTACTTC. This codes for CASSQDRRGEQYF.